The 28 T cell receptor beta chains listed next were all sequenced from one sample in a study of sequential checkpoint blockade in melanoma. Treatment: randomized to nivolumab then ipilimumab (arm A) or the reverse (arm B). Libraries were prepared by immunoSEQ multiplex PCR; TCRdb keeps only in-frame clonotypes and omits some of them. This sample has under 2,500 clones, with about 19% found just once. The sequencing here drew on tumor tissue (inferred from file names), taken from a patient given nivolumab and ipilimumab in sequence. Receptors were obtained from a human donor with melanoma.

By share, this clone counts as medium-sized. This chain uses TRBV6-8 with TRBJ2-7, with D possibly being TRBD1 (5 bases). V lost 7 bases, J lost 4 bases, and 20 bases lay in between. This CDR3 region has 15 residues. CDR1 and CDR2 from the germline V gene are MNHGY and SAAAGT. This CDR3 reads CASTPADQGIYEQYF. The CDR3 bases are TGTGCCAGCACCCCGGCGGACCAGGGAATATACGAGCAGTACTTC.

This clone appeared many times. V gene TRBV11-3 combines with J gene TRBJ2-2; no clear D gene. Germline V gene sequence: CDR1 SGHNT, CDR2 YENEEA. The V end was cut by 0 bases, the J end by 1 base, with 9 bases between. The CDR3 length is 16 residues. CDR3 amino acids: CASSLDGWLNTGELFF. The CDR3 DNA follows: TGTGCCAGCAGCTTAGACGGCTGGTTGAACACCGGGGAGCTGTTTTTT. Full variable domain (rest looked up from reference TRBV11-3 and TRBJ2-2): EAGVVQSPRYKIIEKKQPVAFWCNPISGHNTLYWYLQNLGQGPELLIRYENEEAVDDSQLPKDRFSAERLKGVDSTLKIQPAELGDSAVYLCASSLDGWLNTGELFFGEGSRLTVL.

This clone qualifies as medium-sized. This sequence joins TRBV19 and TRBJ2-3, with TRBD1 as a possible D gene (5 bases). V dropped 0 bases and J dropped 5 bases, with 9 bases sitting between them. CDR1 and CDR2 from the germline V gene are LNHDA and SQIVND (reference sequence). The CDR3 totals 14 residues. CDR3 coding DNA: TGTGCCAGTAGTATAGAGGGGCCGGGAGATACGCAGTATTTT. It is translated as CASSIEGPGDTQYF.

The chain combines TRBV18 with TRBJ2-2; 7 positions match TRBD1. CDR1 and CDR2 (germline): KGHSH, LQKENI. V shed 4 bases and J 0 bases; nucleotides not matched to a gene: 5. CDR3 length equals 16 residues. This chain's CDR3 is CASSRTGATNTGELFF. The CDR3, as DNA: TGTGCCAGCTCACGCACAGGGGCTACGAACACCGGGGAGCTGTTTTTT.

This clone has only a few counts. The genes are TRBV28 and TRBJ1-5; a possible D gene is TRBD1 (5 bases). This CDR3 has 14 amino acids. The germline V gene has CDR1 MDHEN and CDR2 SYDVKM. V was shortened by 6 bases and J by 1 base, with 10 bases between the two germline ends. CDR3 loop: CASRGPLSNQPQHF. The CDR3 DNA reads as TGTGCCAGCAGGGGGCCGTTAAGCAATCAGCCCCAGCATTTT.

By sample fraction, this clone is medium-sized (0.01 to 0.1%). The rearrangement joins TRBV11-3 to TRBJ2-6; no definite D call. Germline V gene data show CDR1 as SGHNT and CDR2 as YENEEA. The CDR3 covers 16 residues. The V end was cut by 5 bases, the J end by 0 bases, with 11 bases between. The CDR3 nucleotides are TGTGCCAGCAGCCCCGAGGTCTTCTCTGGGGCCAACGTCCTGACTTTC. Residues: CASSPEVFSGANVLTF.

This clone was detected only once. This sequence joins TRBV19 and TRBJ2-3; D is uncertain. From germline, CDR1 is LNHDA and CDR2 SQIVND (reference sequence). V was trimmed by 3 bases and J by 8 bases, leaving 9 bases between them. The CDR3 has 12 amino acids. CDR3 loop: CASSMSPGTQYF. For the CDR3, the DNA is TGTGCCAGTAGTATGTCCCCAGGTACGCAGTATTTT.

This sequence joins TRBV6-8 and TRBJ2-3; 9 nucleotides line up with TRBD2. With V trimmed by 2 bases and J by 3 bases, 6 bases remained unmatched. The CDR3 is made up of 16 amino acids. The germline V gene has CDR1 MNHGY and CDR2 SAAAGT. The CDR3 DNA sequence: TGTGCCAGCAGTTACCCGCGGGAGGGCCCTACAGATACGCAGTATTTT. This gives the protein CASSYPREGPTDTQYF.

This clone was counted a few times. The V call is TRBV12-2, the J call TRBJ2-3. TRBV12-2 is described as a pseudogene. This CDR3 contains 14 residues. The CDR3 DNA reads as TGTGCCGCAAGGCTGGGGGGCGGAAAAGATACGCAGTATTTT. Its translation: CAARLGGGKDTQYF.

The J gene is TRBJ1-5, the V gene TRBV30, with D uncertain. CDR1 GTSNPN and CDR2 SVGIG come from the germline V gene (reference sequence). Deletions cut 5 bases from V and 0 bases from J, with 8 bases between. This CDR3 is 13 amino acids long. The CDR3 bases are TGTGCCTGGTCCGGGGATAGCAATCAGCCCCAGCATTTT. The encoded protein is CAWSGDSNQPQHF.

CDR3 residues: CSAMEQVDTGELFF. CDR3 nucleotide sequence: TGCAGCGCCATGGAACAGGTGGACACCGGGGAGCTGTTTTTT. The V call is TRBV29-1, the J call TRBJ2-2, with D perhaps matching TRBD1 (5 bases). Germline assignment: CDR1 SQVTM and CDR2 ANQGSEA. The CDR3 covers 14 residues. V was cut by 7 bases and J by 3 bases, with 15 bases left in between.

In this sample, this clone turned up a few times. The chain employs TRBV28 and TRBJ1-1; 8 bases are shared with TRBD1. With 6 bases clipped from V and 0 bases from J, the junction kept 6 bases outside the gene matches. CDR1 and CDR2 (germline): MDHEN, SYDVKM. The CDR3 loop spans 15 amino acids. CDR3 sequence: CASREDRVMNTEAFF. The CDR3 DNA sequence: TGTGCCAGCAGGGAGGACAGGGTTATGAACACTGAAGCTTTCTTT.

This clone was found once. CDR3 bases: TGTGCCAGCTCACCACAAGGGAGCGGGGAGACCCAGTACTTC. Residues: CASSPQGSGETQYF. V gene TRBV18 combines with J gene TRBJ2-5; tentative D call: TRBD2 (6 bases). V was shortened by 1 base and J by 5 bases, with 11 bases between the two germline ends. CDR3 length: 14 amino acids. Germline CDR1 and CDR2: KGHSH and LQKENI.

This clone is medium-sized by share. V is TRBV9 and J is TRBJ1-4; maybe TRBD1 (5 bases). From germline, CDR1 is SGDLS and CDR2 YYNGEE. Trimming cost V 4 bases and J 10 bases, with 23 bases left between them. The CDR3 totals 16 residues. DNA for the CDR3: TGTGCCAGCAGCCCCTCCAATGGACACCCGACTGGAAAACTGTTTTTT. It codes for CASSPSNGHPTGKLFF.

This chain links TRBV28 with TRBJ2-3, with D perhaps matching TRBD2 (6 bases). Looked up from germline, CDR1 is MDHEN and CDR2 is SYDVKM. V gave up 6 bases and J gave up 6 bases, with 22 bases separating them. The CDR3 is made up of 16 amino acids. The CDR3 protein is CASRMGGPGFFDTQYF. CDR3 bases: TGTGCCAGCAGAATGGGGGGACCGGGATTCTTTGATACGCAGTATTTT.

The rearrangement uses TRBV11-3 and TRBJ2-6; D is ambiguous. Looked up from germline, CDR1 is SGHNT and CDR2 is YENEEA. CDR3 length: 17 amino acids. The V end was cut by 0 bases, the J end by 0 bases, with 9 bases between. CDR3 sequence (DNA): TGTGCCAGCAGCTTAGAGGCACCTAACTCTGGGGCCAACGTCCTGACTTTC. As protein: CASSLEAPNSGANVLTF.

The J gene is TRBJ2-5, the V gene TRBV14, with 11 bases lining up with TRBD2. The V gene end was trimmed by 4 bases and the J gene end by 6 bases; junction bases not matched to a gene: 4. The CDR3 has 14 residues. Germline-derived CDR1 and CDR2 are SGHDN and FVKESK. CDR3 in DNA: TGTGCCAGCAGCCTGCTAGCGGGGGGTCAGACCCAGTACTTC. Translating it yields CASSLLAGGQTQYF. Supplemented by reference TRBV14 and TRBJ2-5, the full variable domain reads EAGVTQFPSHSVIEKGQTVTLRCDPISGHDNLYWYRRVMGKEIKFLLHFVKESKQDESGMPNNRFLAERTGGTYSTLKVQPAELEDSGVYFCASSLLAGGQTQYFGPGTRLLVL.

This clone showed up many times. This chain uses TRBV11-3 with TRBJ1-1; D is unclear. This CDR3 is 16 amino acids long. V was clipped by 3 bases and J by 3 bases, with 17 bases between them. The germline V gene has CDR1 SGHNT and CDR2 YENEEA. The CDR3: CASSLSWGEADTEAFF. The CDR3 region has the DNA TGTGCCAGCAGCTTGTCCTGGGGAGAGGCCGACACTGAAGCTTTCTTT.

The chain recombines TRBV29-1 with TRBJ1-1; TRBD1 agrees at 9 bases. The CDR3 loop spans 13 amino acids. In germline, CDR1 is SQVTM, CDR2 ANQGSEA. Losses at the gene ends were 7 bases for V and 5 bases for J; bases not matched to a gene: 8. CDR3 sequence reads: CSAYRDRATEAFF. The CDR3 DNA reads TGCAGCGCCTATCGGGACAGGGCGACTGAAGCTTTCTTT.

On this clone itself: Other DNA sequences of this sample code for an identical CDR3. The chain links TRBV28 to TRBJ1-5; D not certain. This CDR3 has 14 residues. Germline V gene lookup returns CDR1 MDHEN and CDR2 SYDVKM. V lost 5 bases, J lost 3 bases, and 11 bases lay in between. The CDR3 bases are TGTGCCAGCAGTCCCAGACGGTTCAATCAGCCCCAGCATTTT. Translated: CASSPRRFNQPQHF.

The chain links TRBV5-1 to TRBJ2-2, with 8 bases lining up with TRBD1. The CDR3 is made up of 17 amino acids. CDR1 SGHRS and CDR2 YFSETQ come from the germline V gene. Germline trimming cut 2 bases from V and 3 bases from J; bases unmatched to any gene: 9. The CDR3 sequence is CASSFGQGETYTGELFF. As DNA, the CDR3 is TGCGCCAGCAGCTTTGGACAGGGAGAGACCTACACCGGGGAGCTGTTTTTT.

This clone was observed a few times. This sequence joins TRBV11-3 and TRBJ2-3, with TRBD1 matching over 9 bases. The CDR3 is 14 residues long. CDR1 is SGHNT, CDR2 YENEEA, per germline. The ends lost 5 bases at V and 4 bases at J; junction bases unmatched: 4. In DNA, the CDR3 is TGTGCCAGCAGCCGGGACAGGGCGGCAGATACGCAGTATTTT. Protein sequence: CASSRDRAADTQYF.

The rearrangement joins TRBV29-1 to TRBJ2-7; 14 bases map to TRBD2. CDR1 SQVTM and CDR2 ANQGSEA come from the germline V gene. V lost 6 bases to trimming and J lost 3 bases; unmatched junction nucleotides: 4. The CDR3 has 14 residues. CDR3 sequence reads: CSVTGTSGSYEQYF. Here the CDR3 DNA reads TGCAGCGTCACCGGGACTAGCGGGAGCTACGAGCAGTACTTC.

The chain has TRBV12-5 and TRBJ1-2, with D possibly TRBD1 on 5 matching bases. Germline V gives CDR1 LGHNT, CDR2 FRNRAP. The CDR3 is made up of 11 amino acids. CDR3 residues: CASGGNYGYTF. CDR3 in DNA: TGTGCCAGCGGGGGGAACTATGGCTACACCTTC.

V and J are TRBV7-4 and TRBJ1-6, with D perhaps matching TRBD1 (5 bases). Germline CDR1 reads SGHVT; CDR2 reads SQSDAQ. Trimming cost V 10 bases and J 6 bases, with 13 bases left between them. The CDR3 totals 13 residues. The CDR3 loop reads CATRTSLNSPLHF. The CDR3 DNA reads TGTGCCACCCGGACAAGCCTTAATTCACCCCTCCACTTT.

This clone is medium-sized (0.01 to 0.1%) in the sample. This rearrangement joins TRBV11-3 to TRBJ2-3; no clear D gene. The germline V gene encodes CDR1 SGHNT and CDR2 YENEEA. Trimming pared 2 bases from V and 6 bases from J, leaving 21 bases between. This CDR3 has 17 amino acids. The CDR3 coding sequence is TGTGCCAGCAGCTTACCGTCCGCGGCAGCTTTTGAGGATACGCAGTATTTT. Translation: CASSLPSAAAFEDTQYF. Filled out from reference TRBV11-3 and TRBJ2-3, the complete variable domain reads EAGVVQSPRYKIIEKKQPVAFWCNPISGHNTLYWYLQNLGQGPELLIRYENEEAVDDSQLPKDRFSAERLKGVDSTLKIQPAELGDSAVYLCASSLPSAAAFEDTQYFGPGTRLTVL.

This clone was counted between two and nine times. The V call is TRBV11-3, the J call TRBJ1-5, with D hard to call. Germline lookup yields CDR1 SGHNT and CDR2 YENEEA. The CDR3 is 14 residues long. V lost 4 bases to trimming and J lost 6 bases, with 13 bases between them. This chain's CDR3 is CASSSALVGQPQHF. The CDR3 DNA reads as TGTGCCAGCAGCTCGGCCTTAGTCGGTCAGCCCCAGCATTTT.

This CDR3 reads CASSPRRGPGNTEAFF. CDR3 nucleotide sequence: TGTGCCAGCTCACCGCGCAGGGGGCCGGGGAACACTGAAGCTTTCTTT. This sequence joins TRBV18 and TRBJ1-1, with 8 bases identical to TRBD1. The CDR3 length is 16 residues. The ends lost 3 bases at V and 1 base at J; junction bases unmatched: 7. Looked up from germline, CDR1 is KGHSH and CDR2 is LQKENI.